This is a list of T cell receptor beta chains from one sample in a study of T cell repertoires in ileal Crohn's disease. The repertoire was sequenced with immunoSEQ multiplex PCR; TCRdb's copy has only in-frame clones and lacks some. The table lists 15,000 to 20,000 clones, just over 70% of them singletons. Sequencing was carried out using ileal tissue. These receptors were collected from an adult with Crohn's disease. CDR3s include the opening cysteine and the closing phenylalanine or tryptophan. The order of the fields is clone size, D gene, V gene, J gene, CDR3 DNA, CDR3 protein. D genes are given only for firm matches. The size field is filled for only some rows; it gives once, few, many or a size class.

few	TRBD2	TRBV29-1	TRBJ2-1	TGCAGCGTTGGTGAGGCGGGAGATCATAATGAGCAGTTCTTC	CSVGEAGDHNEQFF
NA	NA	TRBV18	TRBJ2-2	TGTGCCAGCTCACCACCCCTCGGAGGGTATGGCGGGGAGCTGTTTTTT	CASSPPLGGYGGELFF
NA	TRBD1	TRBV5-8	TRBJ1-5	TGTGCCAGCAGCTACACGAGACAGGGCGGCAATCAGCCCCAGCATTTT	CASSYTRQGGNQPQHF
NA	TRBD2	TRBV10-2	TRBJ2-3	TGCGCCAGCAGGAGCGGACTAGCGGGGGGGGGAGATACGCAGTATTTT	CASRSGLAGGGDTQYF
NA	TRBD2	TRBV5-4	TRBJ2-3	TGTGCCAGCAGCGTAGCGGGGGCTAGCACAGATACGCAGTATTTT	CASSVAGASTDTQYF
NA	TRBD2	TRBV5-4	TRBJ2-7	TGTGCCAGCAGCTTGGAGCACGGGTTAGCGGGGCCCGAGCAGTACTTC	CASSLEHGLAGPEQYF
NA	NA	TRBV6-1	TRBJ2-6	TGTGCCAGCAGTGAACAGGTCTCTGGGGCCAACGTCCTGACTTTC	CASSEQVSGANVLTF
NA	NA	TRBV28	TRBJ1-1	TGTGCCAGCAGTTCCACCCCGACAGTCAACACTGAAGCTTTCTTT	CASSSTPTVNTEAFF
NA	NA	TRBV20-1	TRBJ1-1	TGCAGTGCTGCAGGGGTCGCTGAAGCTTTCTTT	CSAAGVAEAFF
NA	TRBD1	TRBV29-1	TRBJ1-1	TGCAGCGTTAGAGGAGCCCTGACAGGGGGTGAAGCTTTCTTT	CSVRGALTGGEAFF
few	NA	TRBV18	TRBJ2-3	TGTGCCAGCTCACCGATCCGGGGCACAGATACGCAGTATTTT	CASSPIRGTDTQYF
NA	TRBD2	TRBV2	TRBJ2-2	TGTGCCAGCAGCTCTGGGGGCGGGGGGGCCGGAACCGGGGAGCTGTTTTTT	CASSSGGGGAGTGELFF
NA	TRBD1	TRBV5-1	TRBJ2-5	TGCGCCAGCAGCCCCTTGTCGGTTCAGGGGGCTGGGACCCAGTACTTC	CASSPLSVQGAGTQYF
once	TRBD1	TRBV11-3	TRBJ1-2	TGTGCCAGCAGCCCCTCGACAGGGCGCCCTAGATATGGCTACACCTTC	CASSPSTGRPRYGYTF
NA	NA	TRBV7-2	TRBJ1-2	TGTGCCAGCAGCTTAGTACTGGGGGGTGGCTACACCTTC	CASSLVLGGGYTF
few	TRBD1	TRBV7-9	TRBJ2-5	TGTGCCAGCAGCTTAGAGGGGGCCGGAGAGACCCAGTACTTC	CASSLEGAGETQYF
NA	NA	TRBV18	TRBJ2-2	TGTGCCAGCTCACCGCCAGGGACATTCGTCGGGGAGCTGTTTTTT	CASSPPGTFVGELFF
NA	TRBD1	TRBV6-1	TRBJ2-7	TGTGCCAGCGGGGACAGTTCCTACGAGCAGTACTTC	CASGDSSYEQYF
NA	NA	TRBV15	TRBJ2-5	TGTGCCACCAGCAGGCGGGATTTACAAGAGACCCAGTACTTC	CATSRRDLQETQYF
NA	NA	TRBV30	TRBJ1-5	TGTGCCTGGAGTGTAAACAGAAATAGCAATCAGCCCCAGCATTTT	CAWSVNRNSNQPQHF
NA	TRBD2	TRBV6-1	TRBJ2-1	TGTGCCAGCAGTGAGATGTGGGAGGGCCCCTACAATGAGCAGTTCTTC	CASSEMWEGPYNEQFF
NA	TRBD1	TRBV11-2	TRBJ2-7	TGTGCCAGCAGCTCCAGACAGGGTTCCATCTACGAGCAGTACTTC	CASSSRQGSIYEQYF
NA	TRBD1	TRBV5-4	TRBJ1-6	TGTGCCAGCAGCTTGGGAGGGACAGGGATTTCACCCCTCCACTTT	CASSLGGTGISPLHF
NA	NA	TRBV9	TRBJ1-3	TGTGCCAGCAGCACAACGGGCAGGGCGTGGGGAAACACCATATATTTT	CASSTTGRAWGNTIYF
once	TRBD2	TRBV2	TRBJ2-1	TGTGCCAGCAGGGGGCTAGCGGGAGCATACAATGAGCAGTTCTTC	CASRGLAGAYNEQFF
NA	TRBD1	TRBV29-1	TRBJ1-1	TGCAGCGCTGGACAGGCCGTGAACACTGAAGCTTTCTTT	CSAGQAVNTEAFF
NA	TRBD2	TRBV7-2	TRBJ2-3	TGTGCCAGCGGAGGGACTACTGATACGCAGTATTTT	CASGGTTDTQYF
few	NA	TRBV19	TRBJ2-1	TGTGCCAGTAGTATTGAGGCTAGTCTTTACAATGAGCAGTTCTTC	CASSIEASLYNEQFF
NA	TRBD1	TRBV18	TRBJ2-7	TGTGCCAGCTCACCACAGGGGACAGGGGGCGGCTACGAGCAGTACTTC	CASSPQGTGGGYEQYF
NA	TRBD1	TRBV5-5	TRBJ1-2	TGTGCCAGCAGCACCCGACAGGGGGTTGGCTACACCTTC	CASSTRQGVGYTF
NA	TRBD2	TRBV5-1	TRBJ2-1	TGCGCCAGCAGAACGGGACTAGCTGACAATGAGCAGTTCTTC	CASRTGLADNEQFF
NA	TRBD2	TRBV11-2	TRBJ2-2	TGTGCCAGCAGCCCTTGGGGACTAGCGGGGACCGGGGAGCTGTTTTTT	CASSPWGLAGTGELFF
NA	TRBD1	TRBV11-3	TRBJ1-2	TGTGCCAGCAGCTCGAGGACAGGACCACTGGGTTATGGCTACACCTTC	CASSSRTGPLGYGYTF
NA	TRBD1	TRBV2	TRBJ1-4	TGTGCCAGCAGCGCCGGGACAGGGGGGGAAAAACTGTTTTTT	CASSAGTGGEKLFF
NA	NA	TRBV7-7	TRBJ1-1	TGTGCTAGCAGCACAGGCCCGACGGATGAAGCTTTCTTT	CASSTGPTDEAFF
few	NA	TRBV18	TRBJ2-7	TGTGCCAGCTCACCACGGGCGGCGGACTTCGAGCAGTACTTC	CASSPRAADFEQYF
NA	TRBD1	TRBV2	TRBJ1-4	TGTGCCAGCAGGGCTACCCATACAGGGGGCGGACTCGAAAAACTGTTTTTT	CASRATHTGGGLEKLFF